This TCR beta chain is drawn from a study of T cells in Graves' hyperthyroidism and ophthalmopathy (dated by TCRdb to the late 2010s). Regarding the complete study: Peripheral blood was sampled at the time of initial diagnosis, prior to any treatment. To identify TCR V-J signatures that set the groups apart, the researchers used a discovery cohort of 90 to 100 patients, made up of 43 with Graves' ophthalmopathy and about 60 with stable Graves' hyperthyroidism. Prospective prediction of ophthalmopathy was tested in an independent validation cohort consisting of some 19 hyperthyroidism patients and 15 to 17 patients who later progressed to ophthalmopathy. The 90 to 100 discovery patients were randomly split 7:3 into training and test sets. The study also compared thyroid tissue and blood T-cell repertoires from more than five Graves' hyperthyroidism patients. Following sampling, methimazole starting at 30 mg daily was given to hyperthyroidism patients, and high-dose intravenous methylprednisolone was given to ophthalmopathy patients. The paper describes TCR Vbeta CDR3 sequencing of 120 to 150 peripheral blood samples, made up of some 42 ophthalmopathy patients, approximately 76 hyperthyroidism patients and 17 progressor patients.

This clonotype has ten or more counts. Its antigen remains undetermined. Base qualities are not provided; no much larger clone lies one nucleotide away. Results and caveats for the whole study, not just this receptor: Blood samples also contained most of the expanded thyroid clonotypes (frequency above 0.001), which suggests that blood repertoires may reflect thyroid immune responses. In validation, the model predicted progression to ophthalmopathy a median of 6.5 months before onset, with approximately 68% sensitivity and about 72% specificity. In cross-validation, a model built on a 13 V-J signature told ophthalmopathy apart from stable hyperthyroidism with 85% to 90% sensitivity and 81% to 82% specificity, and in testing the same model reached 80%/75%. No statistical method was used to set the sample size in advance, and investigators knew the group allocation.

Amplification of TCR beta CDR3 regions was carried out from RNA transcripts. The TCR CDR3 was subjected to a first round of RT-PCR using the HTBI primer set and the Qiagen OneStep RT-PCR kit. Libraries were constructed in a second round of multiplex PCR, after which size selection and purification were carried out. The libraries were sequenced on an Illumina HiSeq2000 using paired-end 100 bp reads. In the paper's pipeline: SOAPnuke was used to process the raw data, removing reads that contained adapters or uncalled bases, had a mean Phred below 15, or lacked an exact match to the constant primer or identifier. COPE v1.2.5 was used to merge the high-quality paired reads, and each unique nucleotide sequence was defined as a clonotype. MiTCR v1.1 was used to align clonotypes to the IMGT TRBV, TRBD and TRBJ reference segments. The analysis included only V-J combinations with a frequency above 0.0001, which together covered roughly 99% of the repertoires. The TCS score was defined as F50 (clonal expansion) divided by E x V (chaos), with BLOSUM62-based TCRdist calculated between CDR3 peptides within each V-J. Welch's t-statistics and random forest reduced several hundred V-J features to some 14, which were used in a naive Bayes classifier (R e1071). The public reads were run again by TCRdb, first through fastp at Q25 and then through MiXCR, and only productive beta chains were kept. Entries are consolidated by CDR3 protein sequence, retaining the most common genes and DNA. The V and J calls shown here were made by TCRdb, not taken from the authors' results. This sample gives about 290,000 distinct CDR3 sequences in total; around 16% of them show up just once. The ten largest clones represent around 34% of the sample.

The germline ends are 7 bases apart after V is trimmed by 1 base and J by 3 bases. The CDR3 holds 13 amino acids from the cysteine to the phenylalanine. Just CDR3 DNA is preserved here, 39 bases in frame from base 1. CDR1 and CDR2, per the germline V gene (reference sequence), are LGHDT and YNNKEL. Stable Graves' hyperthyroidism was defined as the absence of progression to ophthalmopathy over 18 months of follow-up. Hyperthyroidism patients were aged 18 to 65 years and newly diagnosed, with disease duration of less than 2 months. The study excluded patients with uncontrolled infections, other autoimmune diseases, pregnancy or lactation. Diagnoses relied on clinical symptoms, serum thyroxine and TRAb, thyroid ultrasound and orbital computed tomography. Ficoll-Paque density gradient centrifugation was used to isolate PBMCs from about 10 ml of fresh peripheral blood. Total RNA was extracted with Trizol reagent, and quality was checked on an Agilent 2100 Bioanalyzer.

This TCR derives from a young man with Graves' hyperthyroidism. The chain links TRBV3-1 with TRBJ2-7, with the D gene not confidently named. Input material: blood. The sequenced DNA is TGTGCCAGCAGCCAAGCCCACCTCTACGAGCAGTACTTC. The resulting protein is CASSQAHLYEQYF.